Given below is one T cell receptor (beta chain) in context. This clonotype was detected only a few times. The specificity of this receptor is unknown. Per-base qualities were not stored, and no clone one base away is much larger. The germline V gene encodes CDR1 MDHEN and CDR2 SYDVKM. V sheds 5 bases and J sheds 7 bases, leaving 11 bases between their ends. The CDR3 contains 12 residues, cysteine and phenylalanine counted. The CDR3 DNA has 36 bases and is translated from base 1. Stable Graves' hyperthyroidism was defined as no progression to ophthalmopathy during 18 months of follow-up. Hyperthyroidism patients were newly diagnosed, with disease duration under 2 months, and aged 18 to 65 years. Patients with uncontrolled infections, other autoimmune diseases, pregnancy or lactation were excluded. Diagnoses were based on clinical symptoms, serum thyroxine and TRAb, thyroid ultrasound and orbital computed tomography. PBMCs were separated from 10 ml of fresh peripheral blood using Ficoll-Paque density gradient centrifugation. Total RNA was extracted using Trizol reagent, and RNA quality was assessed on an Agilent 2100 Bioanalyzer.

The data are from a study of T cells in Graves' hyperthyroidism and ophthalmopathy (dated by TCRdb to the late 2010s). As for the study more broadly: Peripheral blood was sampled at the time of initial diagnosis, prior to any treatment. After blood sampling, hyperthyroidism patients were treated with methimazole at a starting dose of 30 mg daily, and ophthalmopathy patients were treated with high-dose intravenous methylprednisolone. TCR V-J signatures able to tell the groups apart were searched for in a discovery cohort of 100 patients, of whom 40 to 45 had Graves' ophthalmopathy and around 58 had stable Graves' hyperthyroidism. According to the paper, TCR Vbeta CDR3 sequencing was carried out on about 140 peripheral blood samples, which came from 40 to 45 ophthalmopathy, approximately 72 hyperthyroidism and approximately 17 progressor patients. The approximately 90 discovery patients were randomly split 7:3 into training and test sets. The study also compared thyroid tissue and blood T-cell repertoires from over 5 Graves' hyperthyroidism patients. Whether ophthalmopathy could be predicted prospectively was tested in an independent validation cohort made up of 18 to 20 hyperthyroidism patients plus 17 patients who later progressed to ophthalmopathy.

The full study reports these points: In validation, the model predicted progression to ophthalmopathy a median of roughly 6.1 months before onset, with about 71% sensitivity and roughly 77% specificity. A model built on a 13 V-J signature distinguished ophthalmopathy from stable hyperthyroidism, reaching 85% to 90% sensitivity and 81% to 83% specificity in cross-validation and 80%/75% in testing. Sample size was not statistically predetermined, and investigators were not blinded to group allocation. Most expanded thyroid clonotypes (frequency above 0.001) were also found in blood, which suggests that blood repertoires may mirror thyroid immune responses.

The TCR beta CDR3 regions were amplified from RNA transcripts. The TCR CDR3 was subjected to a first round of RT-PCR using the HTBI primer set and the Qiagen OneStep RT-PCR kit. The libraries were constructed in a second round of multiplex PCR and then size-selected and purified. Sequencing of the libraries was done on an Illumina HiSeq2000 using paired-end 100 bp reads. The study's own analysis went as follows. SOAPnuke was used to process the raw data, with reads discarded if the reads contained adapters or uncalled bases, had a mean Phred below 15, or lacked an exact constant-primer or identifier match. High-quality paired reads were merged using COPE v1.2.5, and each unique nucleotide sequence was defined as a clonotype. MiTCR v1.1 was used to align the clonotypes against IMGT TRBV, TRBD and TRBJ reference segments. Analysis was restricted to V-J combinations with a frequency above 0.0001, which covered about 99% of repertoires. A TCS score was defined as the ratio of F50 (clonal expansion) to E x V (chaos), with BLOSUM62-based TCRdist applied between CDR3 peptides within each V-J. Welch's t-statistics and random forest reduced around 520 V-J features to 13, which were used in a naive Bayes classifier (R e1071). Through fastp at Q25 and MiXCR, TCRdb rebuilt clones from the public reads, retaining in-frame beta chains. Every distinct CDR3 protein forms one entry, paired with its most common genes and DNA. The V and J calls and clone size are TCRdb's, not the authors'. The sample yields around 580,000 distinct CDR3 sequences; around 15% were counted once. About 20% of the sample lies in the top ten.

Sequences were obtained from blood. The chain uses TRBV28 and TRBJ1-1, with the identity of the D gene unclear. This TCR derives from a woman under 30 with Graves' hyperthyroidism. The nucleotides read TGTGCCAGCAGTCCCCGAACAAGTGAAGCTTTCTTT. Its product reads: CASSPRTSEAFF.